The clone carrying this T cell receptor (beta chain) was seen repeatedly, ten times or more. Its target is not known. These data belong to a study of molecular identifiers for immune sequencing clone quantification. Study outcomes and limitations: Amid roughly 1 million naive cells, spiked Jurkat TCR RNA from one cell was reportedly still detectable.

Sorted naive CD8 T cells were those defined as CD8+CD4-CCR7+CD45RA+. Preparation methods for the bulk TCR libraries were those previously described, with listed TCR primers. TCRdb ran MiXCR on the PCR reads and lists one entry per CDR3 protein. The sample records some 100,000 distinct CDR3 sequences, around 20% being singletons. Germline V CDR1 and CDR2: SEHNR, FQNEAQ (reference sequence). The CDR3 is made up of 14 amino acids. The ends were cut back, 3 bases at V and 6 bases at J, with 15 bases in the middle. The sequence was collected from a human donor in good health. Some libraries in this study had Jurkat cell RNA spiked in. Material: naive CD8+ T cells from blood, with Jurkat cell RNA spiked in. This sample's subset: FACS-sorted CD8+CD4-CCR7+CD45RA+ naive T cells. This chain links TRBV7-9 with TRBJ2-7; the D is unclear. The CDR3 region is CASSFSGPTGEQYF. DNA for the CDR3: TGTGCCAGCAGCTTCTCCGGGCCTACCGGCGAGCAGTACTTC.